A single sample is the source of the 20 T cell receptor beta chains below, sequenced in a study of primary melanoma T cells and metastatic recurrence. Some clones are missing from TCRdb's copy, which holds only in-frame ones; the method was immunoSEQ multiplex PCR. The sample includes about 310 clones, approximately 80% seen only once; the top ten take approximately 8%. Sequencing was done on a sample of melanoma tumor tissue. The receptors originated from a human donor with melanoma.

J is TRBJ1-1 and V is TRBV7-4; the D gene is possibly TRBD1 (5 bases). CDR1 is SGHVT, CDR2 SQSDAQ, per germline. V was cut by 5 bases and J by 3 bases, with 13 bases left in between. The CDR3 extends over 14 amino acids. The CDR3 DNA reads TGTGCCAGCAGCACCGGGGGAGGTGACACTGAAGCTTTCTTT. Translated, it gives CASSTGGGDTEAFF.

The chain recombines TRBV5-1 with TRBJ1-4; D is unresolved. V was clipped by 0 bases and J by 0 bases, with 9 bases between them. The CDR3 is 16 amino acids. CDR1 and CDR2 (germline): SGHRS, YFSETQ. CDR3 loop: CASSLGAGATNEKLFF. In DNA form, the CDR3 reads TGCGCCAGCAGCTTGGGAGCCGGTGCAACTAATGAAAAACTGTTTTTT.

The gene calls are TRBV9 and TRBJ2-1, with 10 bases identical to TRBD2. Germline V CDR1 and CDR2: SGDLS, YYNGEE. V trimming: 5 bases; J trimming: 6 bases; junction bases outside the gene matches: 5. This CDR3 has 14 amino acids. CDR3: CASSPRTSGNEQFF. The CDR3 DNA is TGTGCCAGCAGTCCTAGGACTAGCGGCAATGAGCAGTTCTTC.

The chain is built from TRBV18 and TRBJ2-2; D unresolved. Deletions cut 3 bases from V and 8 bases from J, with 10 bases between. The CDR3 contains 13 residues. CDR1 and CDR2 (germline): KGHSH, LQKENI. CDR3 in DNA: TGTGCCAGCTCACCGGCTACCAGGGGGGAGCTGTTTTTT. It codes for CASSPATRGELFF.

J is TRBJ2-1 and V is TRBV1; the D call TRBD2 from the table was never checked on the DNA. TRBV1 is designated a pseudogene. This CDR3 contains 17 residues. The CDR3 here is CASSQDPSGSWGRGQFF. DNA for the CDR3: TGCGCCAGCAGCCAAGATCCTAGCGGGAGTTGGGGGAGAGGGCAGTTCTTC.

The V gene is TRBV12-1, the J gene TRBJ2-5; TRBD1, the table's D call, was not compared with the DNA. TRBV12-1 is marked as a pseudogene. The CDR3 contains 13 residues. The CDR3 nucleotides are TGTGCCAGCAGCCCGGACAGTCGGGAAACCCAGTACTTC. This encodes CASSPDSRETQYF.

The V gene is TRBV7-7, the J gene TRBJ2-7; 8 positions agree with TRBD1. The CDR3 totals 14 residues. Germline CDR1 and CDR2: SSHAT and FNYEAQ (reference sequence). V dropped 3 bases and J dropped 2; count of bases not matched to a gene: 3. CDR3 DNA sequence: TGTGCCAGCAGCTTTGACAGGGGCACCTACGAGCAGTACTTC. Its translation is CASSFDRGTYEQYF.

J is TRBJ2-5 and V is TRBV6-8; tentatively, D is TRBD1 (5 bases). This CDR3 has 15 residues. Germline lookup yields CDR1 MNHGY and CDR2 SAAAGT. V was clipped by 2 bases and J by 4 bases, with 14 bases between them. For the CDR3, the DNA is TGTGCCAGCAGTTACGCCCCCACTCAGGGAGAGACCCAGTACTTC. It encodes CASSYAPTQGETQYF.

The chain links TRBV29-1 to TRBJ2-5, with D perhaps matching TRBD2 (5 bases). The CDR3 runs 13 residues. V lost 4 bases to trimming and J lost 6 bases, with 15 bases between them. Germline V lookup: CDR1 SQVTM, CDR2 ANQGSEA. This chain's CDR3 is CSVGRVGEKTQYF. The CDR3 region has the DNA TGCAGCGTTGGAAGAGTCGGGGAGAAGACCCAGTACTTC.

The sample holds one count of this clone. An end of the junction differs from the germline gene, which may be a read error. The V gene is TRBV7-6, the J gene TRBJ2-5; D might be TRBD1 (6 bases). The CDR3 runs to 16 residues. Germline values: CDR1 SGHVS, CDR2 FNYEAQ. The CDR3 coding sequence is TGTGCCAGCAGCTTAGCTTCCAGGGGCCCCCAAGAGACCCAATACTTC. Translation gives CASSLASRGPQETQYF.

J is TRBJ1-2 and V is TRBV2, with D unclear. The CDR3 length is 12 residues. CDR1 is SNHLY and CDR2 is FYNNEI in the germline V gene. The germline V and J ends were trimmed by 3 bases and 4 bases, with 6 bases remaining between them. The CDR3 is CASSEGPYGYTF. DNA for the CDR3: TGTGCCAGCAGTGAGGGCCCCTATGGCTACACCTTC. The full variable domain, rest sourced from reference TRBV2 and TRBJ1-2, is EPEVTQTPSHQVTQMGQEVILRCVPISNHLYFYWYRQILGQKVEFLVSFYNNEISEKSEIFDDQFSVERPDGSNFTLKIRSTKLEDSAMYFCASSEGPYGYTFGSGTRLTVV.

The chain couples TRBV5-1 to TRBJ2-2, with D perhaps matching TRBD1 (6 bases). Germline lookup yields CDR1 SGHRS and CDR2 YFSETQ. V gave up 0 bases and J gave up 1 base, with 10 bases separating them. The CDR3 is made up of 16 amino acids. The CDR3 here is CASSLEVTGNTGELFF. The CDR3 DNA is TGCGCCAGCAGCTTGGAAGTGACAGGGAACACCGGGGAGCTGTTTTTT.

The rearrangement joins TRBV6-8 to TRBJ1-1; D is ambiguous. Germline lookup yields CDR1 MNHGY and CDR2 SAAAGT. The V and J ends lost 2 bases and 4 bases respectively, with 17 bases between them. CDR3 length: 16 amino acids. CDR3 DNA: TGTGCCAGCAGTTACCGTAGGATCGAGTTGGGCACTGAAGCTTTCTTT. It encodes CASSYRRIELGTEAFF.

The chain is built from TRBV18 and TRBJ2-7; the D gene is possibly TRBD2 (5 bases). The V gene lost 3 bases and the J gene lost 0 bases, with 12 bases spanning the gap. This CDR3 contains 15 residues. Germline CDR1 and CDR2: KGHSH and LQKENI. CDR3 residues: CASSPLSETSYEQYF. Written as DNA, the CDR3 is TGTGCCAGCTCACCCCTTAGCGAAACCTCCTACGAGCAGTACTTC.

The CDR3 loop is CATSREKGSNTEAFF. The CDR3 nucleotides read TGTGCCACCAGCAGAGAGAAGGGGTCAAACACTGAAGCTTTCTTT. This sequence joins TRBV15 and TRBJ1-1; tentatively, D is TRBD1 (5 bases). The germline gives CDR1 LNHNV, CDR2 YYDKDF (reference sequence). Trimming shortened V by 0 bases and J by 2 bases, and 10 bases separated the two germline ends. The CDR3 runs 15 residues.

V and J are TRBV28 and TRBJ1-1; no clear D. Trimming stripped 2 bases from V and 1 base from J, with 5 bases between. Germline V gives CDR1 MDHEN, CDR2 SYDVKM. The CDR3 contains 13 residues. This CDR3 reads CASSLMANTEAFF. The CDR3, as DNA: TGTGCCAGCAGTTTAATGGCGAACACTGAAGCTTTCTTT.

The CDR3, as DNA: TGCAGCGTCGCCAGGGAGGCTGAAAAACTGTTTTTT. Translation: CSVAREAEKLFF. This chain connects TRBV29-1 to TRBJ1-4, with D possibly being TRBD1 (5 bases). The length of the CDR3 is 12 residues. The germline V gene has CDR1 SQVTM and CDR2 ANQGSEA. The ends were cut back, 6 bases at V and 7 bases at J, with 12 bases in the middle.

V usage is TRBV25-1 and J usage is TRBJ2-7, with TRBD1 identical over 9 bases. Losses at the gene ends were 3 bases for V and 2 bases for J; bases not matched to a gene: 2. This CDR3 spans 14 amino acids. Germline assignment: CDR1 MGHDK and CDR2 SYGVNS. The CDR3 sequence is CASSDGTGPYEQYF. Written as DNA, the CDR3 is TGTGCCAGCAGTGACGGGACAGGGCCCTACGAGCAGTACTTC.

This clone has a handful of counts. The gene calls are TRBV19 and TRBJ2-7; D is uncertain. The ends were cut back, 3 bases at V and 0 bases at J, with 21 bases in the middle. Germline CDR1 LNHDA, CDR2 SQIVND (reference sequence). This CDR3 is built from 18 residues. The DNA of the CDR3 is TGTGCCAGTAGTATCGCGTCCATACTGGACCAGAGCTCCTACGAGCAGTACTTC. The encoded protein is CASSIASILDQSSYEQYF.

The V call is TRBV19, the J call TRBJ2-2; 12 positions agree with TRBD1. Germline-derived CDR1 and CDR2 are LNHDA and SQIVND (reference sequence). The trim removed 3 bases at V and 4 bases at J, leaving 6 bases unmatched. The length of the CDR3 is 17 residues. CDR3 in amino acids: CASSMAGTGGPTGELFF. CDR3 bases: TGTGCCAGTAGTATGGCCGGGACAGGGGGCCCCACCGGGGAGCTGTTTTTT.